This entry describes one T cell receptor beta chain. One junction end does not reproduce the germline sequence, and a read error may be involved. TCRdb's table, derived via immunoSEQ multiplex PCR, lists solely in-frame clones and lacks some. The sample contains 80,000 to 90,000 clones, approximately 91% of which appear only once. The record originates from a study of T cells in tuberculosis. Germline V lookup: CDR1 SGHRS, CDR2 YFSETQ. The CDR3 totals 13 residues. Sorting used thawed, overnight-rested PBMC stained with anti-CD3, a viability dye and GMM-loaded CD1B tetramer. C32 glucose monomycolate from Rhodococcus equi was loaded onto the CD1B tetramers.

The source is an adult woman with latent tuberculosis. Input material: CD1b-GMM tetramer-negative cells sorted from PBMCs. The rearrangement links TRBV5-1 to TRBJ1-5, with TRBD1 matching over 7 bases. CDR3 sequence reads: CASTLTGYGPQHF. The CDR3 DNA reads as TGCGCCAGCACCTTGACAGGGTACGGGCCCCAGCATTTT.